The source of this T cell receptor (beta chain) is a study of T cell responses to AZD1222 COVID-19 vaccine. Findings and limits, study-wide: Two AZD1222 doses significantly raised spike-specific TCR breadth and depth over controls. Spike-wide vaccine-associated CD4 TCRs dominated at 160-218 and 743-854. The sample set comprised mostly white British donors with more females, and clonal diversity was possibly underestimated.

A word on this clone: What it binds is unknown.

With V trimmed by 5 bases and J by 3 bases, 2 bases remained unmatched. The CDR3 extends over 13 amino acids. Germline CDR1 and CDR2: LGHDT and YNNKEL (reference sequence). Method: immunoSEQ multiplex PCR; TCRdb's copy keeps in-frame clones and lacks some. The sample carries 150,000 or so clones, approximately 91% recorded once. Investigators merged groups given second doses at roughly 4 or roughly 12 weeks. Specimen: peripheral blood, collected 28 days after the second AZD1222 dose. The chain joins TRBV3-1 (or the pseudogene TRBV3-2) to TRBJ1-1; 8 bases are a match to TRBD1. The receptor was derived from an adult who received the AZD1222 COVID-19 vaccine. CDR3 sequence: CASSNRGYTEAFF. The CDR3 DNA sequence: TGTGCCAGCAGCAACAGGGGGTACACTGAAGCTTTCTTT.